One sample yielded the 22 T cell receptor beta chains listed below, sequenced in a study of cytomegalovirus exposure and HLA in healthy donors. 60 Vbeta and 13 Jbeta primers were used in PCR. Profiling relied on immunoSEQ multiplex PCR, and the TCRdb table lists in-frame clones only, not all of them. This sample has 110,000 or so clones, with more than 80% found just once. The sample taken for sequencing was PBMCs. The receptors were gathered from a man between 18 and 29 years old in good health and CMV-seronegative.

This clone was seen only once. In DNA form, the CDR3 reads TGTGCCAGCAGTCCGCCGGGACAGGGGGATTCCTACGAGCAGTACTTC. Amino acids: CASSPPGQGDSYEQYF. The rearrangement joins TRBV6-4 to TRBJ2-7; the match to TRBD1 covers 11 bases. V shed 5 bases, J shed 1 base, and the junction held 7 bases outside the gene matches. The CDR3 runs 16 residues. Germline V lookup: CDR1 MRHNA, CDR2 SNTAGT.

The chain is built from TRBV6-5 and TRBJ1-2, with a tentative D call TRBD1 (6 bases). This CDR3 comprises 13 residues. Germline V gene data show CDR1 as MNHEY and CDR2 as SVGAGI. V was trimmed by 5 bases and J by 3 bases, leaving 10 bases between them. The CDR3, as DNA: TGTGCCAGCAGTGTGGACAGTTACTATGGCTACACCTTC. Amino acids: CASSVDSYYGYTF.

This chain links TRBV9 with TRBJ1-6, with D tentatively TRBD1 (5 bases). Germline loops: CDR1 SGDLS, CDR2 YYNGEE. Trimming took off 2 bases at V and 11 bases at J, with 20 bases between the two ends. There are 16 residues in the CDR3. CDR3 sequence: CASSVRPGTTLTPLHF. In DNA form, the CDR3 reads TGTGCCAGCAGCGTCAGGCCCGGGACTACTCTGACACCCCTCCACTTT.

The chain recombines TRBV19 with TRBJ2-7, with D possibly TRBD1 on 5 matching bases. This CDR3 is built from 11 residues. V lost 9 bases to trimming and J lost 6 bases, with 12 bases between them. Germline assignment: CDR1 LNHDA and CDR2 SQIVND (reference sequence). The CDR3 nucleotides read TGTGCCAGCTCTTTGGGGCGCGAGCAGTACTTC. It specifies CASSLGREQYF.

The chain recombines TRBV7-2 with TRBJ2-7, with TRBD1 as a possible D gene (6 bases). V was pared by 3 bases and J by 6 bases, with 15 bases between. CDR1 and CDR2 (germline): SGHTA, FQGNSA. The CDR3 contains 14 residues. This CDR3 reads CASSFYREIREQYF. The CDR3 DNA reads as TGTGCCAGCAGCTTTTACAGGGAAATCCGCGAGCAGTACTTC. Filled out from reference TRBV7-2 and TRBJ2-7, the complete variable domain reads GAGVSQSPSNKVTEKGKDVELRCDPISGHTALYWYRQSLGQGLEFLIYFQGNSAPDKSGLPSDRFSAERTGGSVSTLTIQRTQQEDSAVYLCASSFYREIREQYFGPGTRLTVT.

V is TRBV27 and J is TRBJ2-2, with 11 bases aligning to TRBD2. Germline-derived CDR1 and CDR2 are MNHEY and SMNVEV (reference sequence). The J segment lost 1 base and the V segment lost 5 bases, leaving 15 bases of the junction unmatched. The CDR3 contains 20 residues. The DNA for the CDR3 is TGTGCCAGCAGTGAACCGGGAAGACTAGCGGGGAATAAGAACACCGGGGAGCTGTTTTTT. This encodes CASSEPGRLAGNKNTGELFF.

The rearrangement joins TRBV28 to TRBJ2-1; the match to TRBD1 covers 7 bases. CDR1 is MDHEN and CDR2 is SYDVKM in the germline V gene. J gave up 5 bases and V 0 bases, and 4 bases lay outside the gene matches. This CDR3 spans 15 amino acids. The CDR3 loop reads CASSLWTGSNNEQFF. In nucleotides, the CDR3 is TGTGCCAGCAGTTTATGGACAGGGTCGAACAATGAGCAGTTCTTC.

V usage is TRBV2 and J usage is TRBJ2-2; tentative D call: TRBD1 (6 bases). Germline V gene data show CDR1 as SNHLY and CDR2 as FYNNEI. The CDR3 covers 20 residues. V was cut by 0 bases and J by 2 bases, with 22 bases left in between. For the CDR3, the DNA is TGTGCCAGCAGTGAAGCGGACCCCCGGCGCAGGGGAAAAAACACCGGGGAGCTGTTTTTT. The encoded protein is CASSEADPRRRGKNTGELFF.

V usage is TRBV10-2 and J usage is TRBJ1-2; D unresolved. Germline V lookup: CDR1 WSHSY, CDR2 SAAADI. V lost 10 bases to trimming and J lost 10 bases, with 16 bases between them. CDR3 size: 11 residues. CDR3 bases: TGCGCCACCTCAGTCCTCAACAACTACACCTTC. Translation gives CATSVLNNYTF.

The genes are TRBV7-9 and TRBJ2-2, with 14 positions matching TRBD2. The CDR3 spans 19 residues. Germline assignment: CDR1 SEHNR and CDR2 FQNEAQ (reference sequence). Trimming removed 2 bases from V and 5 bases from J; junction bases left unmatched: 10. CDR3 protein: CASSLPMTSGREETGELFF. CDR3 DNA: TGTGCCAGCAGCTTACCGATGACTAGCGGGAGGGAAGAGACCGGGGAGCTGTTTTTT.

This chain links TRBV6-5 with TRBJ2-1, with D perhaps matching TRBD1 (5 bases). Germline V gene data show CDR1 as MNHEY and CDR2 as SVGAGI. The CDR3 totals 15 residues. V dropped 0 bases and J dropped 8 bases, with 14 bases sitting between them. DNA of the CDR3: TGTGCCAGCAGTTACTCGACAGTTTTCGTTGATGAGCAGTTCTTC. Its translation is CASSYSTVFVDEQFF.

This chain links TRBV15 with TRBJ2-3, with D hard to call. Germline V gene sequence: CDR1 LNHNV, CDR2 YYDKDF (reference sequence). Trimming cost V 8 bases and J 0 bases, with 15 bases left between them. The CDR3 loop spans 15 amino acids. CDR3 amino acids: CATGLWRLSTDTQYF. The CDR3 bases are TGTGCCACCGGCCTATGGCGGTTAAGCACAGATACGCAGTATTTT.

V gene TRBV9 combines with J gene TRBJ2-3; D might be TRBD1 (5 bases). The CDR3 is 15 residues long. From germline, CDR1 is SGDLS and CDR2 YYNGEE. Trimming stripped 0 bases from V and 4 bases from J, with 12 bases between. The CDR3 reads CASSVEGSSADTQYF. CDR3 coding DNA: TGTGCCAGCAGCGTAGAGGGGTCGTCGGCAGATACGCAGTATTTT.

The chain recombines TRBV5-4 with TRBJ1-3; maybe TRBD1 (5 bases). With 2 bases removed from V and 4 bases from J, the gap between germline ends came to 10 bases. Germline values: CDR1 SGHNT, CDR2 YYREEE (reference sequence). The CDR3 is 14 residues long. The DNA for the CDR3 is TGTGCCAGCAGCTTTTCAGGGATCGGAAACACCATATATTTT. Its protein product is CASSFSGIGNTIYF.

The chain uses TRBV11-2 and TRBJ2-5; possibly TRBD1 for D (6 bases). V gave up 6 bases and J gave up 5 bases, with 19 bases separating them. The CDR3 loop spans 15 amino acids. Germline assignment: CDR1 SGHAT and CDR2 FQNNGV. CDR3 region: CASRQLTGFGETQYF. CDR3 DNA: TGTGCCAGCAGGCAATTAACAGGGTTCGGGGAGACCCAGTACTTC.

This clone occurred once. V usage is TRBV28 and J usage is TRBJ1-5, with a tentative D call TRBD1 (6 bases). With 5 bases removed from V and 3 bases from J, the gap between germline ends came to 17 bases. This CDR3 has 16 amino acids. CDR1 is MDHEN, CDR2 SYDVKM, per germline. As DNA, the CDR3 is TGTGCCAGCAGTCGCCCGGTAAGACAGGACAATCAGCCCCAGCATTTT. It translates to CASSRPVRQDNQPQHF.

This chain connects TRBV28 to TRBJ1-1; TRBD1 matches at 7 bases. The CDR3 is made up of 15 amino acids. V trimming: 6 bases; J trimming: 5 bases; junction bases outside the gene matches: 12. Germline V gives CDR1 MDHEN, CDR2 SYDVKM. The CDR3 region is CASRTGYGSGTEAFF. For the CDR3, the DNA is TGTGCCAGCAGGACAGGGTATGGGTCCGGGACTGAAGCTTTCTTT.

This chain connects TRBV7-9 to TRBJ2-2; 7 bases fit TRBD2. The junction had 7 bases not matched to a gene; V was cut back by 5 bases and J by 10 bases. This CDR3 contains 13 residues. The germline CDR1 and CDR2 sequences are SEHNR and FQNEAQ (reference sequence). The CDR3 bases are TGTGCCAGCAGCCCTGGACTAGGTTCGGAGCTGTTTTTT. Translation: CASSPGLGSELFF.

The chain combines TRBV2 with TRBJ2-7, with 10 bases identical to TRBD2. Germline CDR1 is SNHLY and CDR2 is FYNNEI. Unmatched junction bases numbered 5, after V lost 4 bases and J lost 5 bases. The CDR3 is 14 residues long. The CDR3 DNA reads as TGTGCCAGCAGTGCTAGCGGGAGATGGGACGAGCAGTACTTC. Translation: CASSASGRWDEQYF.

The chain combines TRBV7-2 with TRBJ2-5, with D perhaps matching TRBD2 (6 bases). V dropped 5 bases and J dropped 5 bases, with 9 bases sitting between them. The CDR3 extends over 12 amino acids. CDR1 and CDR2 from the germline V gene are SGHTA and FQGNSA. The CDR3 region has the DNA TGTGCCAGCAGCCGACTAGATGAGACCCAGTACTTC. Its translation: CASSRLDETQYF.

This clone was observed a handful of times. The rearrangement uses TRBV27 and TRBJ2-2, with 13 bases lining up with TRBD2. J gave up 6 bases and V 6 bases, and 13 bases lay outside the gene matches. The CDR3 is 18 amino acids. CDR1 is MNHEY, CDR2 SMNVEV, per germline (reference sequence). CDR3 region: CASRPRLLAGGPPGELFF. The CDR3 DNA is TGTGCCAGCAGGCCGAGACTACTAGCGGGAGGGCCCCCCGGGGAGCTGTTTTTT.

The chain combines TRBV19 with TRBJ2-7; maybe TRBD2 (6 bases). From germline, CDR1 is LNHDA and CDR2 SQIVND (reference sequence). V dropped 6 bases and J dropped 6 bases, with 9 bases sitting between them. The CDR3 runs 11 residues. This CDR3 reads CASRVGGEQYF. The CDR3 bases are TGTGCCAGTAGAGTCGGGGGCGAGCAGTACTTC.